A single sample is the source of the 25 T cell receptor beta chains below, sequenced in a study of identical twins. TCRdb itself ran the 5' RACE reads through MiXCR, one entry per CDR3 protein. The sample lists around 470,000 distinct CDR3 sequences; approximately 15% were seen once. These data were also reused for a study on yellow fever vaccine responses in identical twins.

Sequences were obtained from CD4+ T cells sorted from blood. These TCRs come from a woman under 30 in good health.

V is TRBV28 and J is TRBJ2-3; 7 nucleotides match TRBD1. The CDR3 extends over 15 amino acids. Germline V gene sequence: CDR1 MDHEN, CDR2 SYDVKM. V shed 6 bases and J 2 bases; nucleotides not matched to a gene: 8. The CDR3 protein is CASRDRTGDTDTQYF. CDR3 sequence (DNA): TGTGCCAGCAGGGATAGGACAGGAGACACAGATACGCAGTATTTT.

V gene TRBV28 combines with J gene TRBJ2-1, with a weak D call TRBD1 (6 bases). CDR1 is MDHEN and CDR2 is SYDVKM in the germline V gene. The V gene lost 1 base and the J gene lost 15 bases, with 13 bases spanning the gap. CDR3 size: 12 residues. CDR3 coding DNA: TGTGCCAGCAGTTTATTTGGGCAGGGGCTGTTCTTC. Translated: CASSLFGQGLFF.

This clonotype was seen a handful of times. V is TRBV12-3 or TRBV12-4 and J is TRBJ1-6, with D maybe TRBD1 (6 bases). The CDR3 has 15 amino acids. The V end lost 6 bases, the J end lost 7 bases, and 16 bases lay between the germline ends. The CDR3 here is CASRRITGPNSPLHF. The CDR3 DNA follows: TGTGCCAGCAGACGAATAACAGGGCCAAATTCACCCCTCCACTTT.

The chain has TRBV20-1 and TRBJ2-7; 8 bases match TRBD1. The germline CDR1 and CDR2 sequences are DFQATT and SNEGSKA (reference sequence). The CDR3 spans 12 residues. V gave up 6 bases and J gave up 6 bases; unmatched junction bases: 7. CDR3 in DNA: TGCAGTGCGGCCGGCAGGGGGCTCGAGCAGTACTTC. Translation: CSAAGRGLEQYF.

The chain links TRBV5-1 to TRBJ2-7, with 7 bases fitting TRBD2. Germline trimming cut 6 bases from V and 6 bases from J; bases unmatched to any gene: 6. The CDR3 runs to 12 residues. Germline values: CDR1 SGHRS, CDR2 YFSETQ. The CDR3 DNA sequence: TGCGCCAGCAAACTGGGGGGGTCCGAGCAGTACTTC. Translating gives CASKLGGSEQYF.

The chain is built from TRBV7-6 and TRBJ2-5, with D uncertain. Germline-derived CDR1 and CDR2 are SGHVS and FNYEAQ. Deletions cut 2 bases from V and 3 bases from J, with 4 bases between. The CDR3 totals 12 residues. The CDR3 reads CASSLNKETQYF. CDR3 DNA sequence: TGTGCCAGCAGCTTAAATAAAGAGACCCAGTACTTC. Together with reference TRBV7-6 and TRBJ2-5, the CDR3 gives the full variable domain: GAGVSQSPRYKVTKRGQDVALRCDPISGHVSLYWYRQALGQGPEFLTYFNYEAQQDKSGLPNDRFSAERPEGSISTLTIQRTEQRDSAMYRCASSLNKETQYFGPGTRLLVL.

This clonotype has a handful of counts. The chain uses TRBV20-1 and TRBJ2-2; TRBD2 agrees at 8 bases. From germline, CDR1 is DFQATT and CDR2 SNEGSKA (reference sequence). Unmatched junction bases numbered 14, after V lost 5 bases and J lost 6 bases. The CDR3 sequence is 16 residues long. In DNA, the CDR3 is TGCAGTGCTTCCCCCGCGGGAGGCGGTTTGGCCGGGGAGCTGTTTTTT. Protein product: CSASPAGGGLAGELFF.

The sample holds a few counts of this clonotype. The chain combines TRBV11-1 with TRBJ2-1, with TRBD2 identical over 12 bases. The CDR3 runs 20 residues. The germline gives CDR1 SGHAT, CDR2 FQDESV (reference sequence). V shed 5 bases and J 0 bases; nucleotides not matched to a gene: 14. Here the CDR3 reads CASSPRSSGRAPSSYNEQFF. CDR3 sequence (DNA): TGTGCCAGCAGCCCCCGTTCTAGCGGGAGGGCCCCCAGCTCCTACAATGAGCAGTTCTTC.

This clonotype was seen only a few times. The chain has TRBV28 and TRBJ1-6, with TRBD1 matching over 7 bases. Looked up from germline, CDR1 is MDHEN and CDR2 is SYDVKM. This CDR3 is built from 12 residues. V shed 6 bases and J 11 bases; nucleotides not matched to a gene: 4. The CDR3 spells CASSETGAPLHF. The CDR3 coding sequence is TGTGCCAGCAGCGAAACAGGGGCACCCCTCCACTTT.

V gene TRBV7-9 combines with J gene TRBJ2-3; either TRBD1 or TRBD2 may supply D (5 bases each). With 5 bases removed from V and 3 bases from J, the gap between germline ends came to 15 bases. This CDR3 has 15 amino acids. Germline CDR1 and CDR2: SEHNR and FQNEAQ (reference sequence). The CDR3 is CASSPGRRGTDTQYF. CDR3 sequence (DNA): TGTGCCAGCAGCCCGGGACGCCGTGGGACAGATACGCAGTATTTT. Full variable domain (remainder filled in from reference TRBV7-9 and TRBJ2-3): DTGVSQNPRHKITKRGQNVTFRCDPISEHNRLYWYRQTLGQGPEFLTYFQNEAQLEKSRLLSDRFSAERPKGSFSTLEIQRTEQGDSAMYLCASSPGRRGTDTQYFGPGTRLTVL.

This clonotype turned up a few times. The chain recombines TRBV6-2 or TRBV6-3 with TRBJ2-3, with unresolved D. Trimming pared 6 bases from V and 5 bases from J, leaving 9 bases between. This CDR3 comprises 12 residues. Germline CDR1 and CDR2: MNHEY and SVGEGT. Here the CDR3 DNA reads TGTGCCAGCAGCTTCACAAGAGATACGCAGTATTTT. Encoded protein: CASSFTRDTQYF.

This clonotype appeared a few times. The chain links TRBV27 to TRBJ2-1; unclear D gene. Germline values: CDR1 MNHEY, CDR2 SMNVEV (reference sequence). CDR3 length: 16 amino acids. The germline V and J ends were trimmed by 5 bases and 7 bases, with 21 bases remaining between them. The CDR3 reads CASSLLWGNMGNEQFF. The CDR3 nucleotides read TGTGCCAGCAGTCTTCTTTGGGGAAACATGGGGAATGAGCAGTTCTTC.

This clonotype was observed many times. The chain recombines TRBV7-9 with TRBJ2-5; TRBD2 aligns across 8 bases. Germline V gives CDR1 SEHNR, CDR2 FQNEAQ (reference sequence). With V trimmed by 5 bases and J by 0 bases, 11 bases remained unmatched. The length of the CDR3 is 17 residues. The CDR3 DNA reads TGTGCCAGCAGCCCGCTATTTAGCGGGAAGTACCAAGAGACCCAGTACTTC. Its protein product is CASSPLFSGKYQETQYF.

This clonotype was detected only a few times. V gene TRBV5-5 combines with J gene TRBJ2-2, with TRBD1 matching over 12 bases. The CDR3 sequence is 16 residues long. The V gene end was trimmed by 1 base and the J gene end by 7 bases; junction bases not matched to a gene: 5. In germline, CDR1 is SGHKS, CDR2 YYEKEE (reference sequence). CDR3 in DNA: TGTGCCAGCAGCTTGATGGGACAGGGGGCTTTCGGGGAGCTGTTTTTT. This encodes CASSLMGQGAFGELFF.

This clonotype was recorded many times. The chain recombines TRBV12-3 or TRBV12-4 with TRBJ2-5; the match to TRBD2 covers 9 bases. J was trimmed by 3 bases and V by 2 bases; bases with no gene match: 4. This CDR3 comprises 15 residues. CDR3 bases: TGTGCCAGCAGTTTAAGTTCTAGCGGGAAAGAGACCCAGTACTTC. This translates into CASSLSSSGKETQYF.

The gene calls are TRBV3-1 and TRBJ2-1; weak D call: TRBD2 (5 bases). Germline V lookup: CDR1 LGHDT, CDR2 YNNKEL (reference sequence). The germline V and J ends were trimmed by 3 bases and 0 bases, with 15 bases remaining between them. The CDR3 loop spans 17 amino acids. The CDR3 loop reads CASSHTFGLSSYNEQFF. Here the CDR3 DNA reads TGTGCCAGCAGCCATACATTCGGACTGAGCTCCTACAATGAGCAGTTCTTC.

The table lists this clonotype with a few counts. Here the CDR3 DNA reads TGCGCCAGCAGCTTAAGGGACATGACGCGGAATGAGCAGTTCTTC. This sequence encodes CASSLRDMTRNEQFF. The chain links TRBV5-1 to TRBJ2-1; D possibly corresponds to TRBD1 (6 bases). The germline V gene encodes CDR1 SGHRS and CDR2 YFSETQ. V lost 2 bases and J 7 bases, leaving 16 bases between the germline ends. The CDR3 extends over 15 amino acids.

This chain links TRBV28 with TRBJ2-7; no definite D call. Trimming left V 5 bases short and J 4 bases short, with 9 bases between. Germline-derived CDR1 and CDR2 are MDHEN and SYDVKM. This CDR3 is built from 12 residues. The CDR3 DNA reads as TGTGCCAGCAGTGGCCTCGGGTACGAGCAGTACTTC. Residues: CASSGLGYEQYF.

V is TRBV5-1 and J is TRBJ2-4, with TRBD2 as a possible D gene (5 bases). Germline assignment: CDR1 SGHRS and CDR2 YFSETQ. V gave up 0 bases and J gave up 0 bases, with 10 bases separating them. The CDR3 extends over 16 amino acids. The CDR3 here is CASSLDGKIAKNIQYF. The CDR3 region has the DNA TGCGCCAGCAGCTTGGACGGGAAGATAGCCAAAAACATTCAGTACTTC.

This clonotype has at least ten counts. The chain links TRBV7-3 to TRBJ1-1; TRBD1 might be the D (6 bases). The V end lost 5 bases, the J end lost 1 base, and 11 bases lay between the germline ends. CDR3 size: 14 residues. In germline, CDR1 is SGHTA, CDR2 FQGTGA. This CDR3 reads CASSRRGGNTEAFF. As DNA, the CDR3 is TGTGCCAGCAGCCGGAGGGGGGGGAACACTGAAGCTTTCTTT.

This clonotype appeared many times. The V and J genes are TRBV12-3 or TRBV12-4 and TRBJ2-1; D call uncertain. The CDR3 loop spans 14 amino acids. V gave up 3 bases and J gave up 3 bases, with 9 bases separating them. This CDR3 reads CASSFESIYNEQFF. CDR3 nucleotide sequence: TGTGCCAGCAGTTTCGAGTCCATCTACAATGAGCAGTTCTTC.

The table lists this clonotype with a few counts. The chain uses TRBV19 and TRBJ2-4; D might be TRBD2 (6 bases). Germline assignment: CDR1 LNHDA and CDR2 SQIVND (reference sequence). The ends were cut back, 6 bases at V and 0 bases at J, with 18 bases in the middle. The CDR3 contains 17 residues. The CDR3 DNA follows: TGTGCCAGTAGCCTCCCGGACTACGCGGGAGCCAAAAACATTCAGTACTTC. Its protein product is CASSLPDYAGAKNIQYF. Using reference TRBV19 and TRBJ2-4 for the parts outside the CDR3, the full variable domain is DGGITQSPKYLFRKEGQNVTLSCEQNLNHDAMYWYRQDPGQGLRLIYYSQIVNDFQKGDIAEGYSVSREKKESFPLTVTSAQKNPTAFYLCASSLPDYAGAKNIQYFGAGTRLSVL.

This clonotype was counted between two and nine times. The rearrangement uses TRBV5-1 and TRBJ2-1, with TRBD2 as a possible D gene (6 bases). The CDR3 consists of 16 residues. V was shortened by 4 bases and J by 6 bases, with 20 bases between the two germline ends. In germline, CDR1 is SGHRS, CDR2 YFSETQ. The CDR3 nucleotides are TGCGCCAGCAGCCGCAGATTAGGAGGGAGTAGCAATGAGCAGTTCTTC. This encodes CASSRRLGGSSNEQFF.

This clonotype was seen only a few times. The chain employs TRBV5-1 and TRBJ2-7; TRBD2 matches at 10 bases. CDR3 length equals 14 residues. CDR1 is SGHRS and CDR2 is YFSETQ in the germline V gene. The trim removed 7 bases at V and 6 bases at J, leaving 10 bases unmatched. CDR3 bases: TGCGCCAGCCGCCCAGCGGGGGGGCAGCTCGAGCAGTACTTC. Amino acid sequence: CASRPAGGQLEQYF.

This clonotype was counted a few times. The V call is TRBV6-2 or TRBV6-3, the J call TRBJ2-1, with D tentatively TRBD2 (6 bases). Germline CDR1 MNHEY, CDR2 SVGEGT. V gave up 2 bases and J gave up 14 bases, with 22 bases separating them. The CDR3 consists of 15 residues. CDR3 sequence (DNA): TGTGCCAGCAGTTACGGCTTAGCGGTGCTCAGCGAGAAGTTCTTC. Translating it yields CASSYGLAVLSEKFF.